This T cell receptor (beta chain) was sequenced during a study of T-cell reconstitution after alpha-beta-depleted transplantation in children. The CDR3 is 15 amino acids. V was pared by 6 bases and J by 1 base, with 4 bases of the junction left unmatched. This clonotype was seen a handful of times. For TCRbeta, the library was prepared with unique molecular identifiers. TCRdb reanalysed the PCR reads using MiXCR and keeps one entry per CDR3 protein. The sample has about 580,000 distinct CDR3 sequences, around 23% seen once. The source material was PBMCs, mostly from graft donor cells, sampled 360 days after TCRalphabeta/CD19-depleted stem cell transplant. This chain connects TRBV12-3 or TRBV12-4 to TRBJ2-3, with 10 bases lining up with TRBD2. The sequence derives from a boy younger than two who had a stem cell transplant for acute myeloid leukemia, so the T cells may come from the graft donor. The CDR3 protein is CASRLLAGGTDTQYF. The CDR3 DNA reads TGTGCCAGCAGGCTGCTAGCGGGGGGCACAGATACGCAGTATTTT.